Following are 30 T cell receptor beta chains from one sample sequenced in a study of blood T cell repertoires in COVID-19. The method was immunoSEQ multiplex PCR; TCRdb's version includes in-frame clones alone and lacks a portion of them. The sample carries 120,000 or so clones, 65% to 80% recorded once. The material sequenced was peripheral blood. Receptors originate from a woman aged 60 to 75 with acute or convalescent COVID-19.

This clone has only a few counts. The CDR3, as DNA: TGTGCCAGCTCACCGACGGGGAATTCACCCCTCCACTTT. Translation gives CASSPTGNSPLHF. The chain couples TRBV18 to TRBJ1-6; D is unresolved. Per the germline V gene, CDR1 is KGHSH and CDR2 is LQKENI. This CDR3 is built from 13 residues. Trimming removed 3 bases from V and 7 bases from J, with 7 bases in between.

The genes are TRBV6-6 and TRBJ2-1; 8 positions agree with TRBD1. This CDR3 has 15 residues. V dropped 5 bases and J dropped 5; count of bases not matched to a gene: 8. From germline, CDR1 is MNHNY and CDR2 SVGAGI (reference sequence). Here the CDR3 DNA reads TGTGCCAGCAGTGACCCGGGACAGGCCAACAATGAGCAGTTCTTC. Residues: CASSDPGQANNEQFF.

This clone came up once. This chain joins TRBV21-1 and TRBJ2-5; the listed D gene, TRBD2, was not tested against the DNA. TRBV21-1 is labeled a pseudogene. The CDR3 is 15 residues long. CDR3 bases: TGTGCCAGCAGCCGCGGACTAGCCTACCAAGAGACCCAGTACTTC. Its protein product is CASSRGLAYQETQYF.

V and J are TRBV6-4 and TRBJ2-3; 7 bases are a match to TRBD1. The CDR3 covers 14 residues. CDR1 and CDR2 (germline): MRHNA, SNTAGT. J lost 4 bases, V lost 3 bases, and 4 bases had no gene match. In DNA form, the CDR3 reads TGTGCCAGCAGTGAAATAGGGGGCCCAGATACGCAGTATTTT. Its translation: CASSEIGGPDTQYF.

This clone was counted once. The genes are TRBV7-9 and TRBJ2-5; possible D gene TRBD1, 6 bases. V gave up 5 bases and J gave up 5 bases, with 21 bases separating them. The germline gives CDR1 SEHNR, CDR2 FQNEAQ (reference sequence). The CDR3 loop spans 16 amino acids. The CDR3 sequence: CASSPGVFTAGETQYF. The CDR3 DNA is TGTGCCAGCAGCCCAGGGGTCTTCACGGCAGGGGAGACCCAGTACTTC.

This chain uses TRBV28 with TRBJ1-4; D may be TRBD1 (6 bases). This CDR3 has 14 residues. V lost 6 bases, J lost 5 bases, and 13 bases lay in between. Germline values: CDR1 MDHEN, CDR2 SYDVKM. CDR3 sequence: CASSSDSQNEKLFF. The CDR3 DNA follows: TGTGCCAGCAGCTCGGACAGCCAGAATGAAAAACTGTTTTTT.

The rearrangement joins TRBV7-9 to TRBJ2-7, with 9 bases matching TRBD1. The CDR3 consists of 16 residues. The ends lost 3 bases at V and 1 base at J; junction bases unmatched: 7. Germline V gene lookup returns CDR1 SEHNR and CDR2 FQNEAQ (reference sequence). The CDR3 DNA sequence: TGTGCCAGCAGCTTCTTACAGGGGGCCCCGTCCTACGAGCAGTACTTC. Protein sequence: CASSFLQGAPSYEQYF.

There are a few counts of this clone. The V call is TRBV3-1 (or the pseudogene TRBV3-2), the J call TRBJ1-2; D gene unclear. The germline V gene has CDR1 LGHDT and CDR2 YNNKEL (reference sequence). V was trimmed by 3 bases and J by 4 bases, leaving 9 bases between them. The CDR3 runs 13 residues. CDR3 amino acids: CASSHAEGYGYTF. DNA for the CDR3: TGTGCCAGCAGCCATGCTGAGGGCTATGGCTACACCTTC.

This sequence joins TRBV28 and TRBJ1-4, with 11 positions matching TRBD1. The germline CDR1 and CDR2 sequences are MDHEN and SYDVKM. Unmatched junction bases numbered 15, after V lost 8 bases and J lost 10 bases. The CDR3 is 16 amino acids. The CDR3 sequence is CASASGTGGKRGKLFF. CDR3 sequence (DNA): TGTGCCAGCGCGTCAGGGACAGGGGGAAAGAGGGGAAAACTGTTTTTT.

The CDR3 nucleotides read TGTGCCAGCAGCGAGAGGGCTAGCGGGGTCCTTTACAATGAGCAGTTCTTC. Amino acids: CASSERASGVLYNEQFF. The chain links TRBV5-6 to TRBJ2-1; 9 nucleotides line up with TRBD2. This CDR3 is 17 amino acids long. V lost 4 bases and J lost 4; bases outside the gene matches: 12. Germline V gives CDR1 SGHDT, CDR2 YYEEEE.

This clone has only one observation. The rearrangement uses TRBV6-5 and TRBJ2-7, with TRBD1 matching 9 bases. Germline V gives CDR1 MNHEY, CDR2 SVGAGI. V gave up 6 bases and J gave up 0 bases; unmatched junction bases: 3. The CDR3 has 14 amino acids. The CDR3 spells CASRGQGNSYEQYF. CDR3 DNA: TGTGCCAGCAGGGGACAGGGAAACTCCTACGAGCAGTACTTC.

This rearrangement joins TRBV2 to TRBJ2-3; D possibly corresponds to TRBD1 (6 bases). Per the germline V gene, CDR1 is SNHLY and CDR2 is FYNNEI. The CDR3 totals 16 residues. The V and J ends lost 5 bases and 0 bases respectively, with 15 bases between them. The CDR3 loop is CASSTRQAVSTDTQYF. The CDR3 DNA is TGTGCCAGCAGTACTAGACAGGCGGTAAGCACAGATACGCAGTATTTT.

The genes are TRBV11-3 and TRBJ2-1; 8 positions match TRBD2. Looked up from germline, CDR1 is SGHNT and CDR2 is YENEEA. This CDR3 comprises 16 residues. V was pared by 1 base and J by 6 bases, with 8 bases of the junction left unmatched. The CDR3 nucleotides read TGTGCCAGCAGCTTAGTTGCTGGGACTAGTCGCAATGAGCAGTTCTTC. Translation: CASSLVAGTSRNEQFF.

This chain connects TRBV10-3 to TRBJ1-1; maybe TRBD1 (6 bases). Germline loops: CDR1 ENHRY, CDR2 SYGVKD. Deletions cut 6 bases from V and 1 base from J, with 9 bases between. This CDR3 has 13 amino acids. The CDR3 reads CAIREQGNTEAFF. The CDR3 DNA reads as TGTGCCATCAGGGAACAGGGGAACACTGAAGCTTTCTTT.

The CDR3 region has the DNA TGTGCCAGCAGCTCGTTAGCGGGGGGGACCACCGGGGAGCTGTTTTTT. This encodes CASSSLAGGTTGELFF. This sequence joins TRBV13 and TRBJ2-2; 11 nucleotides agree with TRBD2. The length of the CDR3 is 16 residues. Germline trimming cut 4 bases from V and 4 bases from J; bases unmatched to any gene: 5. Germline-derived CDR1 and CDR2 are PRHDT and FYEKMQ (reference sequence).

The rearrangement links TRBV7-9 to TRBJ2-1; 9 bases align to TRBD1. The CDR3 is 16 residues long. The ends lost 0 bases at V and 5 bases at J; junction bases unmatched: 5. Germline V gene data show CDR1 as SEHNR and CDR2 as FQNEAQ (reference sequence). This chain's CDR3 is CASSLALGQGNNEQFF. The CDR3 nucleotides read TGTGCCAGCAGCTTAGCGCTCGGACAGGGGAACAATGAGCAGTTCTTC. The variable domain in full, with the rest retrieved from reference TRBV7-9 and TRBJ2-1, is DTGVSQNPRHKITKRGQNVTFRCDPISEHNRLYWYRQTLGQGPEFLTYFQNEAQLEKSRLLSDRFSAERPKGSFSTLEIQRTEQGDSAMYLCASSLALGQGNNEQFFGPGTRLTVL.

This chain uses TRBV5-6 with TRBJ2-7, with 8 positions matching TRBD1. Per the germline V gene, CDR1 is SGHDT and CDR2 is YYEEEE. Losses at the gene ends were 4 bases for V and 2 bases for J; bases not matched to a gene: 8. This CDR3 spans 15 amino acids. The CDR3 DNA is TGTGCCAGCAGCCCCGGACAGGGAAAGACCTACGAGCAGTACTTC. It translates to CASSPGQGKTYEQYF.

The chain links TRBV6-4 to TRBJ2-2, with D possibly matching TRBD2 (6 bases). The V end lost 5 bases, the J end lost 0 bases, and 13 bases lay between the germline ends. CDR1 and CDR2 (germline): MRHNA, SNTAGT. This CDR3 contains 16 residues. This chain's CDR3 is CASSLLPGANTGELFF. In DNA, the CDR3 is TGTGCCAGCAGTCTTCTTCCGGGGGCGAACACCGGGGAGCTGTTTTTT.

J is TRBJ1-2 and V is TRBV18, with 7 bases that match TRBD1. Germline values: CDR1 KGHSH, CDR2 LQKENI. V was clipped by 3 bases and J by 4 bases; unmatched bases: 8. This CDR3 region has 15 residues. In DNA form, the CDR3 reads TGTGCCAGCTCACCCCCGGGACAGAGCCTCTATGGCTACACCTTC. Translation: CASSPPGQSLYGYTF. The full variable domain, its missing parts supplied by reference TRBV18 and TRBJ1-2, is NAGVMQNPRHLVRRRGQEARLRCSPMKGHSHVYWYRQLPEEGLKFMVYLQKENIIDESGMPKERFSAEFPKEGPSILRIQQVVRGDSAAYFCASSPPGQSLYGYTFGSGTRLTVV.

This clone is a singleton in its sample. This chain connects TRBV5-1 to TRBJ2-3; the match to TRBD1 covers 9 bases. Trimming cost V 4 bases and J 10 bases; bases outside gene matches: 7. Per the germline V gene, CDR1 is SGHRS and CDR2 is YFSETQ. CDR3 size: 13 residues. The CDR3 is CASSGGQGRAQYF. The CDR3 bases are TGCGCCAGCAGCGGCGGACAGGGGAGGGCGCAGTATTTT.

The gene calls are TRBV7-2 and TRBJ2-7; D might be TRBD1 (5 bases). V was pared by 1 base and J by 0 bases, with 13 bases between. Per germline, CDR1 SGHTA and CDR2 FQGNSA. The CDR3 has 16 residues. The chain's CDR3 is CASSLEQVISSYEQYF. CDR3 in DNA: TGTGCCAGCAGCTTAGAACAGGTTATCAGCTCCTACGAGCAGTACTTC. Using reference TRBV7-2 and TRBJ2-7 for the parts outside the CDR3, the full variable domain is GAGVSQSPSNKVTEKGKDVELRCDPISGHTALYWYRQSLGQGLEFLIYFQGNSAPDKSGLPSDRFSAERTGGSVSTLTIQRTQQEDSAVYLCASSLEQVISSYEQYFGPGTRLTVT.

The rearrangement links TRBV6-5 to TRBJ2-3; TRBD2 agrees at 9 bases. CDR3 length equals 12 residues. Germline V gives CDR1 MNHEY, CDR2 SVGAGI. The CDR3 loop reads CVSGGPRDTQYF. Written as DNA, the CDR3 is TGTGTTAGCGGGGGTCCACGAGATACGCAGTATTTT.

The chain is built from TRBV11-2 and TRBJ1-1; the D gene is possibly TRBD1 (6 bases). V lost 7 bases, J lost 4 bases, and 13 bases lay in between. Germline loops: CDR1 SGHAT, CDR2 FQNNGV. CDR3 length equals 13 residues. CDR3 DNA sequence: TGTGCCAGCAACGGACAGTGGAGCACTGAAGCTTTCTTT. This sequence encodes CASNGQWSTEAFF. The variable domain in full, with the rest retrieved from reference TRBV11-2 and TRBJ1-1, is EAGVAQSPRYKIIEKRQSVAFWCNPISGHATLYWYQQILGQGPKLLIQFQNNGVVDDSQLPKDRFSAERLKGVDSTLKIQPAKLEDSAVYLCASNGQWSTEAFFGQGTRLTVV.

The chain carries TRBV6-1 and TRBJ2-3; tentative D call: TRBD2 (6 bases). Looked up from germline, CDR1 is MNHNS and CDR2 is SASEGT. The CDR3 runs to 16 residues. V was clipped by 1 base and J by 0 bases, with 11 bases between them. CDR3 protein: CASSEGGGTSTDTQYF. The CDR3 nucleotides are TGTGCCAGCAGTGAAGGAGGTGGGACTAGCACAGATACGCAGTATTTT.

The CDR3 loop reads CASSLDSGGLYGYTF. Written as DNA, the CDR3 is TGCGCCAGCAGCTTGGATTCAGGGGGCCTCTATGGCTACACCTTC. This rearrangement joins TRBV5-1 to TRBJ1-2, with 8 nucleotides matching TRBD1. The CDR3 contains 15 residues. The trim removed 0 bases at V and 4 bases at J, leaving 5 bases unmatched. CDR1 SGHRS and CDR2 YFSETQ come from the germline V gene. Filled out from reference TRBV5-1 and TRBJ1-2, the complete variable domain reads KAGVTQTPRYLIKTRGQQVTLSCSPISGHRSVSWYQQTPGQGLQFLFEYFSETQRNKGNFPGRFSGRQFSNSRSEMNVSTLELGDSALYLCASSLDSGGLYGYTFGSGTRLTVV.

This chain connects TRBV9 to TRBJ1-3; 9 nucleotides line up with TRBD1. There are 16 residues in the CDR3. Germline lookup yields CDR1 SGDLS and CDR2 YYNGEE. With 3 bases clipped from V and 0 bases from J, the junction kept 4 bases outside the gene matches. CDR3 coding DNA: TGTGCCAGCAGCGCGGGGACAGGGAACTCTGGAAACACCATATATTTT. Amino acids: CASSAGTGNSGNTIYF.

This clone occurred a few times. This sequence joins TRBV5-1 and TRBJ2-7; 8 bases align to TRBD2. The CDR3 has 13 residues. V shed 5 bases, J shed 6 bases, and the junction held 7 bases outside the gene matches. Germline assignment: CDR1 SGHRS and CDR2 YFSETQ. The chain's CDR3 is CASSSGEWGEQYF. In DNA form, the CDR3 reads TGCGCCAGCAGTAGCGGGGAATGGGGCGAGCAGTACTTC.

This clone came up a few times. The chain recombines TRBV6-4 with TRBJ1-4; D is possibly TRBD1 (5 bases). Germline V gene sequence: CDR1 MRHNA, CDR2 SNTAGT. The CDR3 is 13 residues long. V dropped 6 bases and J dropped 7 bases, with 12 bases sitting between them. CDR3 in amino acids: CASSGTWGEKLFF. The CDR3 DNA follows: TGTGCCAGCAGCGGGACTTGGGGTGAAAAACTGTTTTTT.

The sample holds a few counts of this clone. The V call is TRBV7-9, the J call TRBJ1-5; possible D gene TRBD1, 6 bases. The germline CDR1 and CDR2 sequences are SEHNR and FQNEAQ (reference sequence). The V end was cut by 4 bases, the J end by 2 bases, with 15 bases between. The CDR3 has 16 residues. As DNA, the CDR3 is TGTGCCAGCAGCTCAGGGACACTCGCTGGCAATCAGCCCCAGCATTTT. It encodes CASSSGTLAGNQPQHF.

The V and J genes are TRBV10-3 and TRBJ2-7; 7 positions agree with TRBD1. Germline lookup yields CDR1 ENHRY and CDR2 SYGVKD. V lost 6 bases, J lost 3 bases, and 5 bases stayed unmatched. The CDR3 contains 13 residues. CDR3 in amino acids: CAIRVQGNYEQYF. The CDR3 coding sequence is TGTGCCATCAGGGTACAGGGGAACTACGAGCAGTACTTC.